A selection of T cell receptor beta chains follows, all from one sample in a study of shared clonotypes between healthy human individuals. Using immunoSEQ multiplex PCR, the repertoire was profiled, and TCRdb retains in-frame clones only, with some absent. The data contain 2 million to 3 million clones, 93% of them seen just once; the ten biggest clones take up roughly 0.36%. The specimen sequenced was naive CD4+ T cells from PBMCs. The receptors were sampled from a man between 18 and 35 years old in good health. Some clones in this sample may be carry-over from other donors' samples. Both conserved end residues are part of each CDR3. The D gene is left open where the match is weak. Part of the rows lack a size; the others show once, few, many or a class for expanded clones.

clone size: NA; J gene: TRBJ1-4; V gene: TRBV7-8; D gene: NA; CDR3 protein: CASSLAAGATNEKLFF; CDR3 DNA: TGTGCCAGCAGCTTAGCCGCGGGGGCAACTAATGAAAAACTGTTTTTT
clone size: NA; J gene: TRBJ2-5; V gene: TRBV5-1; D gene: NA; CDR3 protein: CASRVSDRSQETQYF; CDR3 DNA: TGCGCCAGCAGAGTCTCAGACAGGTCCCAAGAGACCCAGTACTTC
clone size: once; J gene: TRBJ1-2; V gene: TRBV9; D gene: NA; CDR3 protein: CASSAPHGNYGYTF; CDR3 DNA: TGTGCCAGCAGCGCCCCCCACGGGAACTATGGCTACACCTTC
clone size: NA; J gene: TRBJ2-7; V gene: TRBV2; D gene: TRBD2; CDR3 protein: CASQAGASYEQYF; CDR3 DNA: TGTGCCAGCCAAGCGGGAGCTTCCTACGAGCAGTACTTC
clone size: NA; J gene: TRBJ2-5; V gene: TRBV9; D gene: TRBD2; CDR3 protein: CASSVGASGSLQETQYF; CDR3 DNA: TGTGCCAGCAGCGTAGGGGCTAGCGGGAGCCTCCAAGAGACCCAGTACTTC
clone size: NA; J gene: TRBJ2-3; V gene: TRBV4-1; D gene: TRBD2; CDR3 protein: CASSQVSLASGTLRGDTQYF; CDR3 DNA: TGCGCCAGCAGCCAAGTATCGTTGGCTAGCGGAACCCTTAGGGGAGATACGCAGTATTTT
clone size: NA; J gene: TRBJ1-3; V gene: TRBV9; D gene: NA; CDR3 protein: CASSASSKGNTIYF; CDR3 DNA: TGTGCCAGCAGCGCCAGCTCTAAGGGAAACACCATATATTTT
clone size: once; J gene: TRBJ2-7; V gene: TRBV6-1; D gene: TRBD2; CDR3 protein: CASSGLAGRLSYEQYF; CDR3 DNA: TGTGCCAGCAGTGGATTAGCGGGCCGCCTCTCCTACGAGCAGTACTTC
clone size: NA; J gene: TRBJ1-5; V gene: TRBV4-2; D gene: NA; CDR3 protein: CASSLSGEGYQPQHF; CDR3 DNA: TGTGCCAGCAGCCTATCAGGGGAGGGCTATCAGCCCCAGCATTTT
clone size: NA; J gene: TRBJ2-2; V gene: TRBV28; D gene: TRBD2; CDR3 protein: CASSLAGGPDGELFF; CDR3 DNA: TGTGCCAGCAGCCTAGCGGGAGGGCCCGACGGGGAGCTGTTTTTT
clone size: NA; J gene: TRBJ2-7; V gene: TRBV11-2; D gene: NA; CDR3 protein: CASSSGAVLYEQYF; CDR3 DNA: TGTGCCAGCAGCTCGGGGGCCGTCCTCTACGAGCAGTACTTC
clone size: NA; J gene: TRBJ2-7; V gene: TRBV5-1; D gene: TRBD2; CDR3 protein: CASSLGGRPNEQYF; CDR3 DNA: TGCGCCAGCAGCTTGGGCGGGAGGCCAAACGAGCAGTACTTC
clone size: few; J gene: TRBJ2-3; V gene: TRBV28; D gene: NA; CDR3 protein: CASTTSTDTQYF; CDR3 DNA: TGTGCCAGCACTACTAGCACAGATACGCAGTATTTT
clone size: NA; J gene: TRBJ2-3; V gene: TRBV4-3; D gene: NA; CDR3 protein: CASSQDRGHTDTQYF; CDR3 DNA: TGCGCCAGCAGCCAAGATCGCGGACACACAGATACGCAGTATTTT
clone size: NA; J gene: TRBJ2-1; V gene: TRBV11-2; D gene: TRBD1; CDR3 protein: CASYTLGQGPIREQFF; CDR3 DNA: TGTGCCAGCTACACCTTGGGACAGGGTCCGATCAGGGAGCAGTTCTTC
clone size: NA; J gene: TRBJ1-2; V gene: TRBV28; D gene: NA; CDR3 protein: CASSQSDRRYTF; CDR3 DNA: TGTGCCAGCAGTCAGTCAGACAGGCGCTACACCTTC
clone size: NA; J gene: TRBJ2-7; V gene: TRBV7-2; D gene: TRBD2; CDR3 protein: CASRSSQLAGVSVEQYF; CDR3 DNA: TGTGCCAGCAGATCGTCCCAACTAGCGGGAGTCTCTGTCGAGCAGTACTTC
clone size: NA; J gene: TRBJ1-4; V gene: TRBV14; D gene: TRBD1; CDR3 protein: CASSLGQGRGKLFF; CDR3 DNA: TGTGCCAGCAGCCTTGGACAGGGGAGAGGAAAACTGTTTTTT
clone size: NA; J gene: TRBJ2-7; V gene: TRBV14; D gene: TRBD2; CDR3 protein: CASSQGWSWAGVGSSEQYF; CDR3 DNA: TGTGCCAGCAGCCAAGGTTGGAGTTGGGCGGGAGTAGGATCCTCCGAGCAGTACTTC
clone size: NA; J gene: TRBJ2-1; V gene: TRBV15; D gene: NA; CDR3 protein: CATMTLGGPNYNEQFF; CDR3 DNA: TGTGCCACCATGACCCTCGGGGGACCCAACTACAATGAGCAGTTCTTC
clone size: NA; J gene: TRBJ2-5; V gene: TRBV11-3; D gene: TRBD1; CDR3 protein: CASSLTGKPWRLTQYF; CDR3 DNA: TGTGCCAGCAGCTTGACAGGGAAACCCTGGCGCCTGACCCAGTACTTC
clone size: once; J gene: TRBJ2-3; V gene: TRBV27; D gene: NA; CDR3 protein: CASRRFTDTQYF; CDR3 DNA: TGTGCCAGCAGGAGGTTCACAGATACGCAGTATTTT
clone size: NA; J gene: TRBJ1-2; V gene: TRBV18; D gene: TRBD1; CDR3 protein: CASSPRTGNDYGYTF; CDR3 DNA: TGTGCCAGCTCACCTAGGACAGGGAATGACTATGGCTACACCTTC
clone size: NA; J gene: TRBJ2-3; V gene: TRBV4-2; D gene: NA; CDR3 protein: CASSSRTDTQYF; CDR3 DNA: TGTGCCAGCAGCTCAAGAACGGATACGCAGTATTTT
clone size: NA; J gene: TRBJ1-1; V gene: TRBV6-5; D gene: TRBD1; CDR3 protein: CASRSPGTANTEAFF; CDR3 DNA: TGTGCCAGCAGGTCCCCCGGGACAGCGAACACTGAAGCTTTCTTT
clone size: NA; J gene: TRBJ2-3; V gene: TRBV20-1; D gene: NA; CDR3 protein: CSGLSTDTQYF; CDR3 DNA: TGCAGTGGGCTGAGCACAGATACGCAGTATTTT
clone size: few; J gene: TRBJ1-3; V gene: TRBV11-2; D gene: NA; CDR3 protein: CASRGLPGNTIYF; CDR3 DNA: TGTGCCAGCAGAGGTTTGCCTGGAAACACCATATATTTT
clone size: NA; J gene: TRBJ2-5; V gene: TRBV5-1; D gene: NA; CDR3 protein: CASSGGPQETQYF; CDR3 DNA: TGCGCCAGCAGCGGAGGACCGCAAGAGACCCAGTACTTC
clone size: NA; J gene: TRBJ2-5; V gene: TRBV7-8; D gene: TRBD2; CDR3 protein: CASSNRLAGGETQYF; CDR3 DNA: TGTGCCAGCAGCAATCGACTAGCGGGAGGAGAGACCCAGTACTTC
clone size: NA; J gene: TRBJ2-2; V gene: TRBV2; D gene: NA; CDR3 protein: CAVTRTPNTGELFF; CDR3 DNA: TGTGCCGTCACCAGGACGCCGAACACCGGGGAGCTGTTTTTT
clone size: NA; J gene: TRBJ2-4; V gene: TRBV5-1; D gene: NA; CDR3 protein: CASSLEPQQAIQYF; CDR3 DNA: TGCGCCAGCAGCTTGGAGCCGCAGCAGGCCATTCAGTACTTC
clone size: NA; J gene: TRBJ1-1; V gene: TRBV7-9; D gene: NA; CDR3 protein: CASDAQGRDTEAFF; CDR3 DNA: TGTGCCAGCGACGCGCAGGGTCGTGACACTGAAGCTTTCTTT
clone size: NA; J gene: TRBJ1-2; V gene: TRBV11-2; D gene: NA; CDR3 protein: CASSLDGSSGYTF; CDR3 DNA: TGTGCCAGCAGCTTAGACGGGAGTTCTGGCTACACCTTC
clone size: NA; J gene: TRBJ1-2; V gene: TRBV27; D gene: NA; CDR3 protein: CASSALRGSGYTF; CDR3 DNA: TGTGCCAGCAGCGCCCTCCGGGGAAGCGGCTACACCTTC
clone size: NA; J gene: TRBJ2-1; V gene: TRBV5-5; D gene: TRBD2; CDR3 protein: CASSSRTSWDEQFF; CDR3 DNA: TGTGCCAGCAGCTCCCGGACTAGCTGGGATGAGCAGTTCTTC
clone size: NA; J gene: TRBJ1-6; V gene: TRBV6-1; D gene: NA; CDR3 protein: CASSDHRFSSYNSPLHF; CDR3 DNA: TGTGCCAGCAGTGATCACAGGTTCAGCTCCTATAATTCACCCCTCCACTTT
clone size: NA; J gene: TRBJ2-7; V gene: TRBV25-1; D gene: NA; CDR3 protein: CASSDPTGAMEQYF; CDR3 DNA: TGTGCCAGCAGTGACCCGACGGGGGCCATGGAGCAGTACTTC
clone size: NA; J gene: TRBJ2-1; V gene: TRBV10-3; D gene: TRBD2; CDR3 protein: CAISPGTSGKNEQFF; CDR3 DNA: TGTGCCATCAGTCCCGGGACTAGCGGGAAGAATGAGCAGTTCTTC